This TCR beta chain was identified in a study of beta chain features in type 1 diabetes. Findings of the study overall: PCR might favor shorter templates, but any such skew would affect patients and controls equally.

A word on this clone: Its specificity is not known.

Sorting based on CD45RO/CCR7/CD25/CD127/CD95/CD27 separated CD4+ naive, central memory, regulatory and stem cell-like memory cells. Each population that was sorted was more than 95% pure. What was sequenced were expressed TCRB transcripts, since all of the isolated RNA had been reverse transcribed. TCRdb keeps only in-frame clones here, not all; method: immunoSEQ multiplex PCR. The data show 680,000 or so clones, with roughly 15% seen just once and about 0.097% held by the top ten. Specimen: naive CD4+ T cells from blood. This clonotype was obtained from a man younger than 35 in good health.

The CDR3 is CGLTGGEAFF. Here the CDR3 DNA reads TGCGGACTAACGGGCGGTGAAGCTTTCTTT. The chain recombines TRBV20-1 with TRBJ1-1, with unresolved D. CDR3 length equals 10 residues. Germline V gene lookup returns CDR1 DFQATT and CDR2 SNEGSKA (reference sequence).